This T cell receptor beta chain was sequenced during a study of T cell responses to AZD1222 COVID-19 vaccine. Study-wide findings and caveats: Every sample of the repertoires postdated the peak T cell response. Spike-specific TCR depth and breadth grew after two AZD1222 doses. Regions 160-218 and 743-854 held dominance among vaccine-associated CD4 TCRs, which spanned spike.

A remark on this clone: Its antigen remains unknown.

The V and J ends lost 4 bases and 5 bases, in that order; junction bases with no gene match: 8. The CDR3 has 15 amino acids. The germline CDR1 and CDR2 sequences are LNHNV and YYDKDF (reference sequence). Pooling was applied to second doses at about 4 or about 12 weeks. Data came from immunoSEQ multiplex PCR; TCRdb stores just in-frame clones and leaves some out. The sample shows fewer than 200,000 clones, roughly 88% of them seen only once. The sequence was collected from an adult who received the AZD1222 COVID-19 vaccine. V usage is TRBV15 and J usage is TRBJ1-1; 9 nucleotides match TRBD1. Sequencing was performed on peripheral blood, taken 28 days after the second AZD1222 dose. The DNA of the CDR3 is TGTGCCACCAGCAAGACAGGGGGACTGGGGACTGAAGCTTTCTTT. It codes for CATSKTGGLGTEAFF.